This T cell receptor (beta chain) was found in a study of graft-versus-host responses after intestinal transplantation. Graft specimens yielded both intraepithelial and lamina propria lymphocytes. As concerns this clone: Its specificity is not known.

The CDR3 is 19 amino acids. The germline V gene has CDR1 MNHEY and CDR2 SMNVEV (reference sequence). J was trimmed by 4 bases and V by 2 bases; bases with no gene match: 15. Study-wide results and limits: Early HvG declines after transplant were associated with peak circulating GvH clone levels.

Only in-frame clones appear in the TCRdb table, and some are missing; sequencing was by immunoSEQ multiplex PCR. The table lists 2,000 or so clones, about nine tenths of them singletons, with roughly 17% in the top ten. The sequence was collected from a human patient who received an intestinal transplant, so some T cells may come from the graft donor. V gene TRBV27 combines with J gene TRBJ1-5; 9 bases are shared with TRBD1. Source: ileum tissue, taken 68 days after transplant. CDR3 residues: CASSLMSTGGPATNQPQHF. CDR3 bases: TGTGCCAGCAGTTTAATGAGCACAGGGGGCCCCGCCACGAATCAGCCCCAGCATTTT.